Listed here are 21 T cell receptor beta chains from one sample, sequenced in a study of CD8+CD57+ T cells in acquired aplastic anemia. The TCR beta profiling, which covered VDJ combination and CDR3 sequence, was carried out using genomic DNA as the template. TCRdb re-called the reads with MiXCR, one entry per CDR3 protein. The sample lists 400,000 to 450,000 distinct CDR3 sequences; roughly 68% were seen once. Sequencing was performed on sorted CD4+, CD8+, or CD8+CD57+ T cells (not recorded which) from PBMCs. These receptors all stem from a human donor in good health, serving as a control.

J is TRBJ2-5 and V is TRBV5-1, with 8 bases aligning to TRBD1. CDR1 and CDR2 from the germline V gene are SGHRS and YFSETQ. Germline trimming cut 4 bases from V and 10 bases from J; bases unmatched to any gene: 9. This CDR3 is built from 13 residues. The CDR3 here is CASSPDRAQLQYF. Here the CDR3 DNA reads TGCGCCAGCAGCCCGGACAGGGCGCAACTCCAGTACTTC.

The V gene is TRBV6-1, the J gene TRBJ2-5, with D possibly TRBD2 on 6 matching bases. This CDR3 contains 16 residues. Germline CDR1 reads MNHNS; CDR2 reads SASEGT. Trimming removed 2 bases from V and 4 bases from J, with 17 bases in between. The CDR3 bases are TGTGCCAGCAGTGAACGGGTTGGGACCGGGGGAGAGACCCAGTACTTC. Translating gives CASSERVGTGGETQYF.

V is TRBV5-1 and J is TRBJ1-2; D remains ambiguous. Germline CDR1 is SGHRS and CDR2 is YFSETQ. CDR3 length: 12 amino acids. Deletions cut 1 base from V and 12 bases from J, with 13 bases between. CDR3: CASSLLDFCNTF. For the CDR3, the DNA is TGCGCCAGCAGCTTGTTGGACTTTTGCAACACCTTC.

The table lists this clonotype with many counts. The chain joins TRBV11-2 to TRBJ2-1; D is possibly TRBD2 (5 bases). Germline CDR1 and CDR2: SGHAT and FQNNGV. This CDR3 has 15 amino acids. V dropped 0 bases and J dropped 1 base, with 7 bases sitting between them. The CDR3 loop reads CASSLDGGSYNEQFF. Written as DNA, the CDR3 is TGTGCCAGCAGCTTAGACGGAGGTTCCTACAATGAGCAGTTCTTC.

Note on this clonotype: Because the CDR3 is missing its conserved closing phenylalanine or tryptophan, this is likely a read error. The V gene is TRBV10-3, the J gene TRBJ2-3, with D perhaps matching TRBD1 (6 bases). From germline, CDR1 is ENHRY and CDR2 SYGVKD. The CDR3 consists of 14 residues. The CDR3 DNA is TGTGCCAGCAGTTACTCGAGGGGGACAGATACGCAGTATTGT. It yields the protein CASSYSRGTDTQYC.

The chain links TRBV2 to TRBJ1-1; the D is unclear. Germline CDR1 is SNHLY and CDR2 is FYNNEI. V lost 9 bases and J lost 6, with 17 bases in between. The CDR3 totals 13 residues. The CDR3 reads CASSMWPIPEAFF. In nucleotides, the CDR3 is TGTGCCAGTAGTATGTGGCCGATCCCTGAAGCTTTCTTT.

The chain combines TRBV7-8 with TRBJ2-1; D gene unclear. The V gene's germline CDR1 is SGHVS and CDR2 FQNEAQ. There are 15 residues in the CDR3. V was shortened by 2 bases and J by 9 bases, with 17 bases between the two germline ends. CDR3: CASSLQGPAEAEQFF. CDR3 coding DNA: TGTGCCAGCAGCTTACAAGGGCCCGCTGAAGCTGAGCAGTTCTTC.

This clonotype was found many times. This rearrangement joins TRBV2 to TRBJ2-5, with 8 bases aligning to TRBD1. Germline V CDR1 and CDR2: SNHLY, FYNNEI. This CDR3 is 12 amino acids long. V was pared by 6 bases and J by 5 bases, with 2 bases of the junction left unmatched. The CDR3 nucleotides read TGTGCCAGCAGGAGGACAGGGGAGACCCAGTACTTC. Residues: CASRRTGETQYF.

This rearrangement joins TRBV10-3 to TRBJ2-7, with D possibly matching TRBD2 (5 bases). Trimming cost V 8 bases and J 2 bases, with 13 bases left between them. Per germline, CDR1 ENHRY and CDR2 SYGVKD. This CDR3 contains 13 residues. The chain's CDR3 is CAIGGESTYEQYF. CDR3 DNA: TGTGCCATCGGAGGAGAATCAACCTACGAGCAGTACTTC.

The genes are TRBV6-6 and TRBJ1-2; the D is unclear. The CDR3 spans 14 residues. Trimming pared 6 bases from V and 2 bases from J, leaving 13 bases between. CDR1 and CDR2 from the germline V gene are MNHNY and SVGAGI (reference sequence). The CDR3 bases are TGTGCCAGCAGCGGGTTGACTATAAACTATGGCTACACCTTC. The encoded protein is CASSGLTINYGYTF.

The sample holds many counts of this clonotype. This chain connects TRBV7-9 to TRBJ2-1; the match to TRBD1 covers 8 bases. Trimming cost V 11 bases and J 9 bases; bases outside gene matches: 15. The CDR3 covers 14 residues. Germline V gives CDR1 SEHNR, CDR2 FQNEAQ (reference sequence). For the CDR3, the DNA is TGTGCCGGCCGGGGACAGGTGGAGGGTGGTGAGCAGTTCTTC. Translating it yields CAGRGQVEGGEQFF.

The chain is built from TRBV7-9 and TRBJ2-7; D gene ambiguous. Trimming left V 6 bases short and J 12 bases short, with 27 bases between. Per the germline V gene, CDR1 is SEHNR and CDR2 is FQNEAQ (reference sequence). CDR3 length: 15 amino acids. Here the CDR3 reads CASSEDGYASGSGYF. DNA of the CDR3: TGTGCCAGCAGTGAAGATGGCTACGCCTCCGGTTCGGGGTACTTC.

CDR3 region: CASSFIGEGQGGTQYF. The CDR3 DNA follows: TGTGCCAGCAGCTTTATAGGGGAGGGCCAAGGGGGGACCCAGTACTTC. The J gene is TRBJ2-5, the V gene TRBV7-2; perhaps TRBD2 as D (7 bases). Germline loops: CDR1 SGHTA, CDR2 FQGNSA. The V gene lost 3 bases and the J gene lost 7 bases, with 21 bases spanning the gap. The CDR3 spans 16 residues. The complete variable domain, with remaining parts taken from reference TRBV7-2 and TRBJ2-5, reads GAGVSQSPSNKVTEKGKDVELRCDPISGHTALYWYRQSLGQGLEFLIYFQGNSAPDKSGLPSDRFSAERTGGSVSTLTIQRTQQEDSAVYLCASSFIGEGQGGTQYFGPGTRLLVL.

As concerns this clonotype: It may be a read error: a sequence one base away is much more abundant. This sequence joins TRBV5-1 and TRBJ1-1, with 7 bases matching TRBD1. The CDR3 sequence is 16 residues long. CDR1 is SGHRS, CDR2 YFSETQ, per germline. CDR3 DNA sequence: TGCGCCAGCAGCCCCCTACAAGGACAGGCAAACACTGAAGCTTCCTTT. This sequence encodes CASSPLQGQANTEASF.

The J gene is TRBJ1-4, the V gene TRBV4-3; a weak D match, TRBD1 (6 bases). Looked up from germline, CDR1 is LGHNA and CDR2 is YSLEER. This CDR3 contains 16 residues. V dropped 5 bases and J dropped 0 bases, with 13 bases sitting between them. Written as DNA, the CDR3 is TGCGCCAGCAGCTTAGCATCAGGGGCAACTAATGAAAAACTGTTTTTT. This encodes CASSLASGATNEKLFF.

The CDR3 is CATSDSGGYEQYF. CDR3 DNA: TGTGCCACCAGTGACAGCGGGGGGTACGAGCAGTACTTC. This chain connects TRBV24-1 to TRBJ2-7; 9 nucleotides align to TRBD2. The germline V gene encodes CDR1 KGHDR and CDR2 SFDVKD. This CDR3 has 13 amino acids. V lost 4 bases to trimming and J lost 4 bases; unmatched junction nucleotides: 1.

With respect to this clonotype: Because it lacks the conserved phenylalanine or tryptophan at the end, this CDR3 is likely a read error. No DNA is shown, since the ends of the CDR3 on it are uncertain; the CDR3 is the one TCRdb lists. The V and J genes are TRBV7-3 and TRBJ2-1; TRBD1 is the table's D call, not checked against the DNA. The germline V gene has CDR1 SGHTA and CDR2 FQGTGA. The CDR3 is 13 amino acids long, termini counted. CDR3: CASSLITPYGKSI.

Turning to this clonotype: The limits of the CDR3 on the DNA are not certain, so only TCRdb's listed CDR3 is given. The genes are TRBV9 and TRBJ2-7; the table calls TRBD1, which could not be checked here. The V gene's germline CDR1 is SGDLS and CDR2 YYNGEE. The CDR3 contains 14 residues when both ends are counted. This CDR3 reads CASSVGWGSGNTYF.

Here the CDR3 reads CASSELMNTEAFF. The DNA of the CDR3 is TGTGCCAGCAGTGAATTGATGAACACTGAAGCTTTCTTT. The chain uses TRBV11-2 and TRBJ1-1; no clear D. The CDR3 has 13 residues. Germline assignment: CDR1 SGHAT and CDR2 FQNNGV. V lost 6 bases and J lost 0, with 8 bases in between.

V and J are TRBV10-3 and TRBJ1-2; D unclear. The CDR3 has 13 residues. The germline V gene encodes CDR1 ENHRY and CDR2 SYGVKD. V was shortened by 10 bases and J by 2 bases, with 14 bases between the two germline ends. The CDR3 DNA follows: TGTGCCAGCCAATGGACTGAAAACTATGGCTACACCTTC. Translation: CASQWTENYGYTF.

This chain links TRBV20-1 with TRBJ1-2, with D tentatively TRBD1 (6 bases). CDR3 length equals 17 residues. Germline lookup yields CDR1 DFQATT and CDR2 SNEGSKA (reference sequence). The ends were cut back, 1 base at V and 4 bases at J, with 22 bases in the middle. CDR3 sequence: CSARGGGAALAVYGYTF. The DNA of the CDR3 is TGCAGTGCTAGAGGCGGGGGGGCCGCCTTGGCAGTCTATGGCTACACCTTC.